Each of the 30 T cell receptor beta chains below was sequenced from the same sample in a study of PD-1 blockade in classical Hodgkin lymphoma. In every patient, relapse followed autologous stem cell transplantation, while exposure to brentuximab vedotin differed. Using immunoSEQ multiplex PCR, the repertoire was profiled, and TCRdb retains in-frame clones only, with some absent. The top ten clones hold 20% to 25% of a sample with approximately 44,000 clones, over 70% of them seen once. Material: peripheral blood mononuclear cells (PBMCs), obtained at baseline. The receptors shown here come from a human donor with classical Hodgkin lymphoma.

This clone occurred once. J is TRBJ2-1 and V is TRBV7-9; D possibly corresponds to TRBD1 (5 bases). The CDR3 extends over 14 amino acids. Trimming removed 3 bases at V and 6 bases at J, with 12 bases between. The germline CDR1 and CDR2 sequences are SEHNR and FQNEAQ (reference sequence). Here the CDR3 DNA reads TGTGCCAGCAGCTTGGGGCCCGGCGGCAATGAGCAGTTCTTC. Amino acids: CASSLGPGGNEQFF.

CDR3 sequence reads: CAWSTGAGSYEQYF. The DNA for the CDR3 is TGTGCCTGGAGTACGGGGGCGGGCAGCTACGAGCAGTACTTC. The chain is built from TRBV30 and TRBJ2-7, with D tentatively TRBD1 or TRBD2 (6 bases each). The CDR3 spans 14 residues. The germline V gene encodes CDR1 GTSNPN and CDR2 SVGIG (reference sequence). Trimming cost V 2 bases and J 3 bases, with 14 bases left between them.

This clone was seen more than once but under ten times. The J gene is TRBJ1-5, the V gene TRBV28; D gene uncertain. Per germline, CDR1 MDHEN and CDR2 SYDVKM. The CDR3 has 15 residues. V was clipped by 1 base and J by 0 bases, with 7 bases between them. The CDR3 protein is CASSLSRVSNQPQHF. As DNA, the CDR3 is TGTGCCAGCAGTTTATCGCGGGTTAGCAATCAGCCCCAGCATTTT.

The V and J genes are TRBV28 and TRBJ2-7; D perhaps matches TRBD2 (6 bases). V was pared by 8 bases and J by 2 bases, with 16 bases between. Germline V lookup: CDR1 MDHEN, CDR2 SYDVKM. The CDR3 is made up of 14 amino acids. For the CDR3, the DNA is TGTGCCAGCTGGGAATCGGGGGATCCCTACGAGCAGTACTTC. It yields the protein CASWESGDPYEQYF.

This clone appeared a single time. The chain links TRBV6-6 to TRBJ2-7, with a possible D match to TRBD2 (5 bases). CDR3 size: 14 residues. Germline V gene lookup returns CDR1 MNHNY and CDR2 SVGAGI (reference sequence). Trimming stripped 2 bases from V and 1 base from J, with 9 bases between. CDR3 coding DNA: TGTGCCAGCAGTTACAGGGAGAATTCCTACGAGCAGTACTTC. Amino acids: CASSYRENSYEQYF.

The chain is built from TRBV15 and TRBJ1-5; tentatively, D is TRBD1 (5 bases). Looked up from germline, CDR1 is LNHNV and CDR2 is YYDKDF (reference sequence). The CDR3 is 17 amino acids. V was trimmed by 0 bases and J by 7 bases, leaving 19 bases between them. The CDR3 sequence is CATSRDGKGQMDQPQHF. The CDR3 DNA sequence: TGTGCCACCAGCAGAGATGGTAAGGGGCAGATGGACCAGCCCCAGCATTTT.

This clone occurred once. CDR3 nucleotides: TGTGCCAGCAGCCTCGGACAGGGAGGTAATCAGCCCCAGCATTTT. This translates into CASSLGQGGNQPQHF. J is TRBJ1-5 and V is TRBV9; TRBD1 agrees at 8 bases. The CDR3 runs to 15 residues. Germline V gene lookup returns CDR1 SGDLS and CDR2 YYNGEE. V shed 4 bases, J shed 4 bases, and the junction held 7 bases outside the gene matches. Together with reference TRBV9 and TRBJ1-5, the CDR3 gives the full variable domain: DSGVTQTPKHLITATGQRVTLRCSPRSGDLSVYWYQQSLDQGLQFLIQYYNGEERAKGNILERFSAQQFPDLHSELNLSSLELGDSALYFCASSLGQGGNQPQHFGDGTRLSIL.

The chain combines TRBV19 with TRBJ1-2, with D maybe TRBD1 (5 bases). Looked up from germline, CDR1 is LNHDA and CDR2 is SQIVND (reference sequence). Trimming cost V 5 bases and J 5 bases, with 12 bases left between them. The CDR3 totals 13 residues. CDR3 bases: TGTGCCAGTAGTCGGGACGGCAGTTATGGCTACACCTTC. Its translation: CASSRDGSYGYTF.

The chain links TRBV27 to TRBJ2-5; 12 nucleotides match TRBD2. The CDR3 runs to 17 residues. Trimming took 4 bases from V and 4 from J; bases not matched to a gene: 10. From germline, CDR1 is MNHEY and CDR2 SMNVEV (reference sequence). DNA for the CDR3: TGTGCCAGCAGTTCAAGAACGACTAGCGGGAGCGGAGAGACCCAGTACTTC. Translated: CASSSRTTSGSGETQYF.

V usage is TRBV30 and J usage is TRBJ2-5, with 10 bases matching TRBD2. The CDR3 sequence is 15 residues long. CDR1 and CDR2 (germline): GTSNPN, SVGIG (reference sequence). With 1 base clipped from V and 1 base from J, the junction kept 3 bases outside the gene matches. The CDR3 DNA sequence: TGTGCCTGGAGTGAACTAGCGGGGTCCCAAGAGACCCAGTACTTC. Translated, it gives CAWSELAGSQETQYF.

The chain links TRBV30 to TRBJ1-3, with 8 bases fitting TRBD1. The CDR3 has 17 amino acids. Germline V gene sequence: CDR1 GTSNPN, CDR2 SVGIG (reference sequence). The V segment lost 2 bases and the J segment 0 bases; nucleotides outside the gene matches: 9. In nucleotides, the CDR3 is TGTGCCTGGAGTCGTGACAGGGGACCTTTCTCTGGAAACACCATATATTTT. Amino acid sequence: CAWSRDRGPFSGNTIYF.

This chain connects TRBV6-6 to TRBJ2-1; possible D gene TRBD2, 5 bases. Germline V gene sequence: CDR1 MNHNY, CDR2 SVGAGI (reference sequence). V lost 8 bases, J lost 3 bases, and 20 bases lay in between. The CDR3 length is 16 residues. The CDR3 DNA reads TGTGCCAGCGCGAGTAGTAGGAGCGGTTTCTACAATGAGCAGTTCTTC. This gives the protein CASASSRSGFYNEQFF.

The chain has TRBV27 and TRBJ2-1; 10 bases match TRBD1. The CDR3 sequence is 15 residues long. Germline V gene data show CDR1 as MNHEY and CDR2 as SMNVEV (reference sequence). The V gene end was trimmed by 6 bases and the J gene end by 7 bases; junction bases not matched to a gene: 9. CDR3 DNA: TGTGCCAGCAGATCGGGGGGGACAGGGGTAAATGAGCAGTTCTTC. Its protein product is CASRSGGTGVNEQFF.

The chain employs TRBV7-9 and TRBJ2-1, with D unclear. Trimming shortened V by 3 bases and J by 6 bases, and 12 bases separated the two germline ends. CDR3 size: 14 residues. Germline V gives CDR1 SEHNR, CDR2 FQNEAQ (reference sequence). Here the CDR3 DNA reads TGTGCCAGCAGCTTCCCGAAGGAGACCAATGAGCAGTTCTTC. It specifies CASSFPKETNEQFF.

V usage is TRBV7-2 and J usage is TRBJ2-5; possible D gene TRBD2, 7 bases. The J call may be faulty, since TRBJ2-7 better matches the DNA end. Looked up from germline, CDR1 is SGHTA and CDR2 is FQGNSA. The CDR3 is 16 residues long. The CDR3 spells CASSLVAGALSYEQYF. In DNA, the CDR3 is TGTGCCAGCAGCTTAGTCGCGGGGGCCCTATCCTACGAGCAGTACTTC.

The chain uses TRBV28 and TRBJ2-6; no definite D call. Germline-derived CDR1 and CDR2 are MDHEN and SYDVKM. The germline V and J ends were trimmed by 8 bases and 0 bases, with 2 bases remaining between them. The CDR3 runs to 12 residues. CDR3 coding DNA: TGTGCCAGCGGCTCTGGGGCCAACGTCCTGACTTTC. Translated, it gives CASGSGANVLTF.

This sequence joins TRBV28 and TRBJ2-7; D assignment may be TRBD1 or TRBD2 (5 bases each). CDR3 length equals 13 residues. Germline V gives CDR1 MDHEN, CDR2 SYDVKM. V gave up 6 bases and J gave up 3 bases, with 12 bases separating them. The CDR3 sequence: CASRGTAFYEQYF. The CDR3 region has the DNA TGTGCCAGCAGGGGGACGGCCTTCTACGAGCAGTACTTC.

The chain has TRBV6-1 and TRBJ2-7; D remains ambiguous. The V gene's germline CDR1 is MNHNS and CDR2 SASEGT. Deletions cut 0 bases from V and 0 bases from J, with 9 bases between. There are 15 residues in the CDR3. CDR3 sequence: CASSEAFGSSYEQYF. In nucleotides, the CDR3 is TGTGCCAGCAGTGAAGCGTTCGGCAGCTCCTACGAGCAGTACTTC.

This chain links TRBV6-6 with TRBJ2-7, with TRBD1 matching over 9 bases. This CDR3 has 14 amino acids. V dropped 6 bases and J dropped 7; count of bases not matched to a gene: 10. CDR1 is MNHNY, CDR2 SVGAGI, per germline (reference sequence). The CDR3 DNA follows: TGTGCCAGCAGCCTGGGACAGGGAGGAAGGGAGCAGTACTTC. Amino acid sequence: CASSLGQGGREQYF.

For this clone: The junction and the germline gene differ at one end; a read error may be behind it. V usage is TRBV28 and J usage is TRBJ1-2; D call uncertain. Germline CDR1 MDHEN, CDR2 SYDVKM. The CDR3 contains 14 residues. Here the CDR3 reads CASGFFSVNYGYTF. The CDR3 DNA reads TGTGCCAGCGGTTTTTTTTCCGTGAACTATGGCTACACCTTC.

The rearrangement links TRBV7-8 to TRBJ2-7; no firm D call. This CDR3 comprises 13 residues. CDR1 is SGHVS, CDR2 FQNEAQ, per germline. Trimming left V 5 bases short and J 2 bases short, with 10 bases between. CDR3: CASSPLPAYEQYF. The CDR3 coding sequence is TGTGCCAGCAGCCCCCTTCCAGCCTACGAGCAGTACTTC.

The chain joins TRBV10-3 to TRBJ2-1, with TRBD1 identical over 9 bases. Germline CDR1 is ENHRY and CDR2 is SYGVKD. The length of the CDR3 is 16 residues. With 2 bases clipped from V and 9 bases from J, the junction kept 11 bases outside the gene matches. The CDR3 DNA is TGTGCCATCAGTGAGCTACAGGGGGCGGTTTTCGGTGAGCAGTTCTTC. Translating gives CAISELQGAVFGEQFF.

This clone was counted a single time. The chain uses TRBV5-1 and TRBJ2-7; no firm D call. V gave up 4 bases and J gave up 0 bases, with 2 bases separating them. The CDR3 is 11 residues long. Germline lookup yields CDR1 SGHRS and CDR2 YFSETQ. CDR3 in amino acids: CASSDSYEQYF. CDR3 nucleotides: TGCGCCAGCAGCGACTCCTACGAGCAGTACTTC.

The V call is TRBV6-6, the J call TRBJ1-6, with TRBD1 identical over 8 bases. Germline loops: CDR1 MNHNY, CDR2 SVGAGI (reference sequence). The V and J ends lost 6 bases and 11 bases, in that order; junction bases with no gene match: 9. The CDR3 sequence is 14 residues long. CDR3: CASRPGQDNTPLHF. The CDR3 DNA follows: TGTGCCAGCAGACCGGGACAGGACAATACACCCCTCCACTTT.

The chain carries TRBV11-2 and TRBJ2-7; 9 bases align to TRBD1. The CDR3 extends over 17 amino acids. V lost 4 bases, J lost 5 bases, and 15 bases stayed unmatched. CDR1 SGHAT and CDR2 FQNNGV come from the germline V gene. The CDR3 DNA is TGTGCCAGCAGCTCTTTTATTCTCCGGGACAGGGTCGACGAGCAGTACTTC. Residues: CASSSFILRDRVDEQYF.

This clone was counted only a few times. The rearrangement joins TRBV28 to TRBJ2-1; 11 positions agree with TRBD1. Germline CDR1 and CDR2: MDHEN and SYDVKM. V dropped 2 bases and J dropped 4; count of bases not matched to a gene: 4. This CDR3 contains 16 residues. The CDR3 bases are TGTGCCAGCAGTTTACCCGGGACAGGGGGTTACAATGAGCAGTTCTTC. It translates to CASSLPGTGGYNEQFF. The full variable domain, with the rest looked up from reference TRBV28 and TRBJ2-1, is DVKVTQSSRYLVKRTGEKVFLECVQDMDHENMFWYRQDPGLGLRLIYFSYDVKMKEKGDIPEGYSVSREKKERFSLILESASTNQTSMYLCASSLPGTGGYNEQFFGPGTRLTVL.

The V gene is TRBV27, the J gene TRBJ2-7, with D perhaps TRBD2 (6 bases). V was pared by 3 bases and J by 4 bases, with 13 bases between. Germline-derived CDR1 and CDR2 are MNHEY and SMNVEV (reference sequence). The CDR3 consists of 14 residues. The CDR3 DNA sequence: TGTGCCAGCAGTTTGAGATCGGAGGGGTACGAGCAGTACTTC. Protein: CASSLRSEGYEQYF.

This chain joins TRBV10-3 and TRBJ1-1, with no clear D. The CDR3 spans 14 residues. V was pared by 5 bases and J by 0 bases, with 10 bases between. The germline gives CDR1 ENHRY, CDR2 SYGVKD. The CDR3 reads CAISQQILNTEAFF. The DNA for the CDR3 is TGTGCCATCAGTCAACAGATTCTGAACACTGAAGCTTTCTTT.

By share, this clone ranks as medium-sized. The J gene is TRBJ1-1, the V gene TRBV27; possible D gene TRBD1, 5 bases. V gave up 2 bases and J gave up 2 bases, with 12 bases separating them. The length of the CDR3 is 15 residues. The V gene's germline CDR1 is MNHEY and CDR2 SMNVEV (reference sequence). The CDR3 loop reads CASSLRRGGNTEAFF. As DNA, the CDR3 is TGTGCCAGCAGTTTACGACGGGGGGGAAACACTGAAGCTTTCTTT.

This chain uses TRBV19 with TRBJ1-2; 8 positions match TRBD1. Germline V gene sequence: CDR1 LNHDA, CDR2 SQIVND (reference sequence). This CDR3 is built from 15 residues. V shed 3 bases and J 9 bases; nucleotides not matched to a gene: 12. The CDR3, as DNA: TGTGCCAGTAGTATCCAGGACAGGGCAAGTGGGAGCTACACCTTC. This codes for CASSIQDRASGSYTF. The complete variable domain, with remaining parts taken from reference TRBV19 and TRBJ1-2, reads DGGITQSPKYLFRKEGQNVTLSCEQNLNHDAMYWYRQDPGQGLRLIYYSQIVNDFQKGDIAEGYSVSREKKESFPLTVTSAQKNPTAFYLCASSIQDRASGSYTFGSGTRLTVV.